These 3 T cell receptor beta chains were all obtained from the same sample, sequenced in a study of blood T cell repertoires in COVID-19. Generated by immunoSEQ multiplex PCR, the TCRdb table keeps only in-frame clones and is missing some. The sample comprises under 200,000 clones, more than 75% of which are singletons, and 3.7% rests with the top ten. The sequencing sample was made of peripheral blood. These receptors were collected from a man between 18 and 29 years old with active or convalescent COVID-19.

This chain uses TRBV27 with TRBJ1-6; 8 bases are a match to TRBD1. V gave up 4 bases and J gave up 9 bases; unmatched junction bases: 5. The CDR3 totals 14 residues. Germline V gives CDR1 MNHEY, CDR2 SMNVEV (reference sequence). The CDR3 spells CASSSTGGFSPLHF. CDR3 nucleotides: TGTGCCAGCAGTTCAACAGGGGGTTTTTCACCCCTCCACTTT.

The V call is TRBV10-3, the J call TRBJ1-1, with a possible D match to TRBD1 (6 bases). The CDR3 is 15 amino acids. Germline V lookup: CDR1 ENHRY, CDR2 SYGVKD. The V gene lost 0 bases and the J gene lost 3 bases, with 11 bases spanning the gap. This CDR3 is CAISESGRGHTEAFF. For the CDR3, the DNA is TGTGCCATCAGTGAGTCGGGGCGGGGGCACACTGAAGCTTTCTTT.

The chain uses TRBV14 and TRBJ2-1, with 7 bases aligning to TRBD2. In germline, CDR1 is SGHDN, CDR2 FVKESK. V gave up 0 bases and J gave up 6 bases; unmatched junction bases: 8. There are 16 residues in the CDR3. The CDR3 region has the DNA TGTGCCAGCAGCCAAGAGCGGGGGTTTTTGGGCAATGAGCAGTTCTTC. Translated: CASSQERGFLGNEQFF.